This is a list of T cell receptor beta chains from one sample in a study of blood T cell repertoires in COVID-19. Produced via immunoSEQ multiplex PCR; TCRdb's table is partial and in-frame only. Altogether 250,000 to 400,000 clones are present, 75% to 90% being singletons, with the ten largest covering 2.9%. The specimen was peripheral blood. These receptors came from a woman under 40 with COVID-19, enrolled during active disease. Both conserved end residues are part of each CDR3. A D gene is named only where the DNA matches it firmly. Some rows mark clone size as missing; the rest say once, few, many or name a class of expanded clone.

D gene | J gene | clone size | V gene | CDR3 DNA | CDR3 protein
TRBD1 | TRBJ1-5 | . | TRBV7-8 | TGTGCCAGCAGCGTAACCGGGACAGTGGATAGCAATCAGCCCCAGCATTTT | CASSVTGTVDSNQPQHF
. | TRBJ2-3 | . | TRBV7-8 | TGTGCCAGCAGCTTAGAGCGGGACACGTTTAGCACAGATACGCAGTATTTT | CASSLERDTFSTDTQYF
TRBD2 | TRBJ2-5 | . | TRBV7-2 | TGTGCCAGCAGTTTTAGCGGGACCGCCGAGACCCAGTACTTC | CASSFSGTAETQYF
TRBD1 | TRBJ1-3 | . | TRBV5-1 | TGCGCCAGCAGCGAGACAGGGGGTAACCCTGGAAACACCATATATTTT | CASSETGGNPGNTIYF
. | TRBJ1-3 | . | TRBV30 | TGTGCCTGGAGTGGACTGGACACCATATATTTT | CAWSGLDTIYF
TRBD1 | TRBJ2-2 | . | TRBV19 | TGTGCCAGTAGCCGACAGGGTGACACCGGGGAGCTGTTTTTT | CASSRQGDTGELFF
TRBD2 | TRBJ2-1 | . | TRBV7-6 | TGTGCCAGCAGCTTCGGGCGGGAGGGCGGTGGGTCCTACAATGAGCAGTTCTTC | CASSFGREGGGSYNEQFF
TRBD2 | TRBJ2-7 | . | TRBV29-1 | TGCAGCGTTGAGGGGACTAGCGGGAGCCTCTCCTACGAGCAGTACTTC | CSVEGTSGSLSYEQYF
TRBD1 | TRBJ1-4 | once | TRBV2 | TGTGCCAGCAGTGTAATGACAGGGGTTGAAAAACTGTTTTTT | CASSVMTGVEKLFF
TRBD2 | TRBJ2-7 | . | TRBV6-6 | TGTGCCAGCAGGGCCGGACTAGCGGCGTCCTACGAGCAGTACTTC | CASRAGLAASYEQYF
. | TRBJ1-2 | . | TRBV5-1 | TGCGCCAGCAGCTTGGACAGTAACTATGGCTACACCTTC | CASSLDSNYGYTF
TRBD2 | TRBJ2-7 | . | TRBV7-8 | TGTGCCAGCAGCTGGGGGGTGGCTAGCGGATCCTACGAGCAGTACTTC | CASSWGVASGSYEQYF
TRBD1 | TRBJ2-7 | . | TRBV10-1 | TGCGCCAGCAGTGAGTCGGGGACAGTAGGCGAGCAGTACTTC | CASSESGTVGEQYF
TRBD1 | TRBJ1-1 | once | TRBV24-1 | TGTGCCACCAGTGGCACTCCGGGACAGGGAAACACTGAAGCTTTCTTT | CATSGTPGQGNTEAFF
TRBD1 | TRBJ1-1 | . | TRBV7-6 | TGTGCCAGCAGCCGGGACAGGGTGACTGGAGCGAACACTGAAGCTTTCTTT | CASSRDRVTGANTEAFF
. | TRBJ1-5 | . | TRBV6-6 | TGTGCCAGCAGTTACGGGCGGGACCAGCCCCAGCATTTT | CASSYGRDQPQHF
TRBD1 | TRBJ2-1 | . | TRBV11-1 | TGTGCCAGCAGCTTAGGAGGGACAGTCAATGAGCAGTTCTTC | CASSLGGTVNEQFF